This T cell receptor beta chain emerged from a study of CD8 T cells in ankylosing spondylitis. Scientists made TCR beta libraries using quantitative 5'-RACE with molecular barcodes. TCRdb ran MiXCR on the 5' RACE reads and lists one entry per CDR3 protein. The data contain under 850,000 distinct CDR3 sequences, roughly 19% of them singletons. Germline V lookup: CDR1 SNHLY, CDR2 FYNNEI. The CDR3 sequence is 15 residues long. The trim removed 3 bases at V and 7 bases at J, leaving 9 bases unmatched. This clonotype was seen a few times. Its antigen is undetermined. Findings of the study overall: Made up of eight or nine highly homologous variants, a TCR beta motif appeared characteristic of ankylosing spondylitis blood.

This TCR was recovered from a male donor with ankylosing spondylitis. Sequenced: blood, either unsorted or a sorted T cell fraction (not recorded which). This chain joins TRBV2 and TRBJ2-1; 7 bases match TRBD2. The DNA for the CDR3 is TGTGCCAGCAGTGACGAGGGAGGGCGGTTTAATGAGCAGTTCTTC. Protein sequence: CASSDEGGRFNEQFF. The variable domain in full, completed from reference TRBV2 and TRBJ2-1, reads EPEVTQTPSHQVTQMGQEVILRCVPISNHLYFYWYRQILGQKVEFLVSFYNNEISEKSEIFDDQFSVERPDGSNFTLKIRSTKLEDSAMYFCASSDEGGRFNEQFFGPGTRLTVL.